The rows below give T cell receptor beta chains drawn from one sample of a study of blood T cells in healthy people across ages. TCRdb reanalysed the 5' RACE reads using MiXCR and keeps one entry per CDR3 protein. The sample lists approximately 730,000 distinct CDR3 sequences, more than 40% occurring once. The sequencing sample was made of blood. Receptor source: a woman aged 60-75 years in good health. Each CDR3 is given without its conserved first and last residue.

v_call,j_call,cdr3_aa
TRBV7-6,TRBJ2-3,ASSVGTGESTDTQY
TRBV10-3,TRBJ2-3,AISESTLSTDTQY
TRBV20-1,TRBJ2-7,SAPGTSGNEQY
TRBV10-2,TRBJ1-1,ASSVGVREAF
TRBV7-6,TRBJ2-4,ASSGDGNIQY
TRBV5-1,TRBJ2-3,ASSLISDLTDTQY
TRBV6-2/TRBV6-3,TRBJ2-1,ASRGQGVRFNEQF
TRBV6-1,TRBJ2-7,ASSESRLEQY
TRBV29-1,TRBJ2-3,SAKPTSPTDTQY
TRBV6-2/TRBV6-3,TRBJ1-5,ASNQQGAYDQPQH
TRBV4-1,TRBJ2-1,ASSQEVSGTYNEQF